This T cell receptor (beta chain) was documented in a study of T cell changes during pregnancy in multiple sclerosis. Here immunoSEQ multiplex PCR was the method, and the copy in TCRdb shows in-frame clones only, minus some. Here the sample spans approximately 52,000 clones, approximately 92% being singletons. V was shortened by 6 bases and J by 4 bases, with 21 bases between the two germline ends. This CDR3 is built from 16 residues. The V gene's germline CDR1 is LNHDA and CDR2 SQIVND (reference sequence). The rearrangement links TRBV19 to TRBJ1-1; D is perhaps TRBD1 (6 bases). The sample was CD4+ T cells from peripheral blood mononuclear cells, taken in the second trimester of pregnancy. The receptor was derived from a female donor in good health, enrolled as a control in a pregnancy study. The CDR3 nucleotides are TGTGCCAGTAGGCGTCAAAAGTCAGGGGCCAGCACTGAAGCTTTCTTT. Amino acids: CASRRQKSGASTEAFF.